These T cell receptor beta chains were read from a single sample in a study of CD8 T cells in ankylosing spondylitis. Each CDR3 protein gets one entry after TCRdb re-called the 5' RACE reads with MiXCR. The sample lists approximately 88,000 distinct CDR3 sequences, about 8.1% occurring once. The sequencing sample was made of blood, either unsorted or a sorted T cell fraction (not recorded which). All receptors derive from a male donor with ankylosing spondylitis or in good health (not recorded which). Both conserved end residues are part of each CDR3. The D gene is left open where the match is weak. Size tells how often a clone was seen (once, few, many) or the class of an expanded clone, and some rows leave it out.

>NA|NA|TRBV2|TRBJ1-5
TGTGCCAGCAGTGCCGGGCAGCCCCAGCATTTT
CASSAGQPQHF
>NA|many|TRBV3-1|TRBJ2-7
TGTGCCAGCAGGCAGGGGACTTTCTACGAGCAGTACTTC
CASRQGTFYEQYF
>NA|many|TRBV14|TRBJ2-1
TGTGCCAGCAGCCAAGAAATGAATCTTGAGCAGTTCTTC
CASSQEMNLEQFF
>TRBD2|many|TRBV5-1|TRBJ2-1
TGCGCCAGCAGCCCGGGACTAGCGACCGATGAGCAGTTCTTC
CASSPGLATDEQFF
>TRBD2|many|TRBV20-1|TRBJ2-7
TGCAGTGGCAGCGGGGGGAGCTCCTACGAGCAGTACTTC
CSGSGGSSYEQYF
>TRBD2|many|TRBV11-2|TRBJ2-3
TGTGCCAGCAGCTTAGATCGGCGGCTAGCGGGGGGACGAGATACGCAGTATTTT
CASSLDRRLAGGRDTQYF
>TRBD2|many|TRBV24-1|TRBJ2-5
TGTGCCACCAGTGATCTCCTCCCGGGGGAGGGCCAAGAGACCCAGTACTTC
CATSDLLPGEGQETQYF
>NA|many|TRBV24-1|TRBJ2-3
TGTGCCATTTCGAGAGGGACTAGCACAGATACGCAGTATTTT
CAISRGTSTDTQYF
>NA|many|TRBV2|TRBJ2-5
TGTGCCAGCAGTGATACAGGTCAAGAGACCCAGTACTTC
CASSDTGQETQYF
>NA|NA|TRBV7-8|TRBJ2-1
TGTGCCAGCAGCCCCCGCTGGGACCATGAGCAGTTCTTC
CASSPRWDHEQFF
>TRBD1|many|TRBV10-3|TRBJ1-4
TGTGCCATCAGGGGACAGGACTCAGAAAAACTGTTTTTT
CAIRGQDSEKLFF
>TRBD2|many|TRBV12-3/TRBV12-4|TRBJ2-7
TGTGCCAGCAGTTTATTGGTAGCGGGGGGCTACGAGCAGTACTTC
CASSLLVAGGYEQYF
>TRBD2|many|TRBV24-1|TRBJ2-1
TGTGCCACCAGTGATTTAGCGGGGGGCCCCTCCTACAATGAGCAGTTCTTC
CATSDLAGGPSYNEQFF
>NA|many|TRBV11-2|TRBJ2-5
TGTGCCAGCAGCCCTGGACTGGACCAAGAGACCCAGTACTTC
CASSPGLDQETQYF
>NA|many|TRBV27|TRBJ1-5
TGTGCCAGCAGTTTATCACAGGGCCTCAATCAGCCCCAGCATTTT
CASSLSQGLNQPQHF
>NA|many|TRBV20-1|TRBJ1-1
TGCAGTGCGCCGGACCTAAACACTGAAGCTTTCTTT
CSAPDLNTEAFF
>TRBD1|many|TRBV28|TRBJ2-7
TGTGCCAGCAGTTTGATGGGACAGGGGCACTACGAGCAGTACTTC
CASSLMGQGHYEQYF
>TRBD2|few|TRBV9|TRBJ2-7
TGTGCCAGCAGCGTCACTAGCGGCGTCCCCTACGAGCAGTACTTC
CASSVTSGVPYEQYF
>TRBD1|many|TRBV20-1|TRBJ2-5
TGCAGTGCTAGCTCGGGACAGATACAAGAGACCCAGTACTTC
CSASSGQIQETQYF
>TRBD2|many|TRBV6-2/TRBV6-3|TRBJ2-3
TGTGCCAGCTCCGCCCCGGCTAGCGGGGACTACAGAGATACGCAGTATTTT
CASSAPASGDYRDTQYF
>TRBD1|NA|TRBV13|TRBJ2-2
TGTGCCTTCAGTTTAGGGCAATTGGGGACAGAGAACACCGGGGAGCTGTTTTTT
CAFSLGQLGTENTGELFF
>NA|many|TRBV5-1|TRBJ2-7
TGCGCCAGCAGCTGGGACAACTCCTACGAGCAGTACTTC
CASSWDNSYEQYF
>NA|many|TRBV18|TRBJ2-7
TGTGCCAGCTCACCGACACGAAGCTCCTACGAGCAGTACTTC
CASSPTRSSYEQYF
>TRBD2|many|TRBV3-1|TRBJ2-5
TGTGCCAGCAGCCAAGCTGAGCGGGGGGGCGAAGAGACCCAGTACTTC
CASSQAERGGEETQYF
>TRBD1|many|TRBV5-1|TRBJ2-7
TGCGCCAGCAGCTTGCTCGGGGGACAGGGGAGCTACGAGCAGTACTTC
CASSLLGGQGSYEQYF
>NA|many|TRBV3-1|TRBJ1-5
TGTGCCAGCAGCCAAGTAGGGGATCCGCCCCAGCATTTT
CASSQVGDPPQHF
>NA|many|TRBV20-1|TRBJ2-7
TGCAGTGCTTCCTCGGGGGGCGGGTACGAGCAGTACTTC
CSASSGGGYEQYF
>NA|many|TRBV28|TRBJ2-6
TGTGCCAGCAGTTCACGGAGAGCCTCTGGGGCCAACGTCCTGACTTTC
CASSSRRASGANVLTF
>NA|many|TRBV5-4|TRBJ2-3
TGTGCCAGCAGCTTGAACGTTGATGATACGCAGTATTTT
CASSLNVDDTQYF
>TRBD1|many|TRBV5-1|TRBJ1-6
TGCGCCAGCAGCTTGCGGGACAGCTATAATTCACCCCTCCACTTT
CASSLRDSYNSPLHF
>NA|many|TRBV7-6|TRBJ2-2
TGTGCCAGCAGCTTAGGGGGGGACACCGGGGAGCTGTTTTTT
CASSLGGDTGELFF
>NA|many|TRBV5-1|TRBJ2-2
TGCGCCAGCAGCTTGACCGGGACGGCGAACACCGGGGAGCTGTTTTTT
CASSLTGTANTGELFF
>NA|many|TRBV5-1|TRBJ1-2
TGCGCCAGCAGCCGGACAGAAGCTAACTATGGCTACACCTTC
CASSRTEANYGYTF
>NA|NA|TRBV5-5|TRBJ2-2
TGTGCCAGCAGCTTGGCTGTTGGATTGGACACCGGGGAGCTGTTTTTT
CASSLAVGLDTGELFF
>TRBD2|NA|TRBV5-1|TRBJ2-1
TGCGCCAGCAGCTTAACTAGCGGGGTTTTATTTAACAATGAGCAGTTCTTC
CASSLTSGVLFNNEQFF
>NA|many|TRBV7-9|TRBJ2-7
TGTGCCAGCAGCTTCAGGGACACTTTCGTCGAGCAGTACTTC
CASSFRDTFVEQYF
>NA|many|TRBV5-1|TRBJ2-7
TGCGCCAGCAGCTTCCGGGACCCCTCCTACGAGCAGTACTTC
CASSFRDPSYEQYF
>NA|NA|TRBV5-4|TRBJ2-3
TGTGCCAGCAGCTTGCGTTCCGGACCCTTGGGAGATACGCAGTATTTT
CASSLRSGPLGDTQYF
>NA|many|TRBV9|TRBJ2-7
TGTGCCAGCAGCGTAGACCCTGGGTCCTACGAGCAGTACTTC
CASSVDPGSYEQYF
>NA|many|TRBV7-3|TRBJ2-7
TGTGCCAGCAGCTTAACTGGGACCACGATTTACGAGCAGTACTTC
CASSLTGTTIYEQYF
>TRBD2|many|TRBV24-1|TRBJ2-1
TGTGCCACCAGTGATCCCGGACTAGCGGGGAGTTACAATGAGCAGTTCTTC
CATSDPGLAGSYNEQFF
>NA|many|TRBV27|TRBJ2-1
TGTGCCAGCAGTTTAAACGCGGGTGAGCAGTTCTTC
CASSLNAGEQFF
>NA|many|TRBV6-1|TRBJ1-2
TGTGCCAGCAGTGCTTACTATGGCTACACCTTC
CASSAYYGYTF
>NA|many|TRBV12-3/TRBV12-4|TRBJ2-7
TGTGCCAGCAGCCCACCCACCTCATTGGGGGAGCAGTACTTC
CASSPPTSLGEQYF
>NA|many|TRBV7-3|TRBJ2-2
TGTGCCAGCAGCCCACAGGGACTGCTAACCGGGGAGCTGTTTTTT
CASSPQGLLTGELFF
>NA|many|TRBV6-1|TRBJ2-3
TGTGCCAGCAGTCTAACAGGGACTAGCACAGATACGCAGTATTTT
CASSLTGTSTDTQYF
>NA|many|TRBV5-1|TRBJ1-1
TGCGCCAGCAGCTGGCCCGGTCCTGAAGCTTTCTTT
CASSWPGPEAFF
>TRBD1|many|TRBV6-4|TRBJ2-7
TGTGCCACCTCGCCTGGGACAGGGGGTCTTTACGAGCAGTACTTC
CATSPGTGGLYEQYF
>TRBD2|NA|TRBV4-2|TRBJ2-7
TGTGCCAGCAGCCAAGTCGCGGGGGGGAACAACGAGCAGTACTTC
CASSQVAGGNNEQYF
>TRBD1|medium-sized|TRBV3-1|TRBJ1-4
TGTGCCAGCAGCCAAGCGGGACAGGGTCATGGTAATGAAAAACTGTTTTTT
CASSQAGQGHGNEKLFF
>NA|many|TRBV6-5|TRBJ1-1
TGTGCCAGCAGTTACTCTGAGGACACGAAGAACACTGAAGCTTTCTTT
CASSYSEDTKNTEAFF
>NA|many|TRBV5-1|TRBJ2-7
TGCGCCAGCAGCTTTGATAATCCTCACTCCTACGAGCAGTACTTC
CASSFDNPHSYEQYF
>TRBD1|NA|TRBV28|TRBJ1-5
TGTGCCAGCAGGGTACAACAGGGGGCACAACAGCCCCAGCATTTT
CASRVQQGAQQPQHF
>NA|NA|TRBV12-3/TRBV12-4|TRBJ2-5
TGTGCCAGCAGTTTCCCAGGCCAAGAGACCCAGTACTTC
CASSFPGQETQYF
>NA|NA|TRBV11-2|TRBJ1-6
TGTGCCAGCAGCTTTCCCCGGGGGGGAAACTCCTATAATTCACCCCTCCACTTT
CASSFPRGGNSYNSPLHF